Listed here are 23 T cell receptor beta chains from one sample, sequenced in a study of blood T cell repertoires in COVID-19. Data came from immunoSEQ multiplex PCR; TCRdb stores just in-frame clones and leaves some out. The sample holds approximately 180,000 clones, 75% to 90% seen once. Material for sequencing was PBMCs or T cells enriched from blood (not recorded which). Every receptor here comes from a man in his forties who had recovered from COVID-19.

The chain links TRBV3-1 (or the pseudogene TRBV3-2) to TRBJ1-3, with TRBD1 identical over 7 bases. There are 16 residues in the CDR3. V gave up 2 bases and J gave up 2 bases; unmatched junction bases: 6. The V gene's germline CDR1 is LGHDT and CDR2 YNNKEL (reference sequence). The CDR3 nucleotides are TGTGCCAGCAGCCAATCGACAGGGTGGGCTGGAAACACCATATATTTT. It encodes CASSQSTGWAGNTIYF.

The chain recombines TRBV4-1 with TRBJ2-7; possibly TRBD2 for D (5 bases). CDR1 and CDR2 (germline): MGHRA, YSYEKL. The V and J ends lost 5 bases and 2 bases respectively, with 13 bases between them. The CDR3 sequence is 14 residues long. The DNA for the CDR3 is TGCGCCAGCAGCTACGAACCCGGGGCCTACGAGCAGTACTTC. Protein product: CASSYEPGAYEQYF.

This clone was counted once. The chain employs TRBV2 and TRBJ1-4; D is unclear. CDR3 size: 13 residues. V was shortened by 7 bases and J by 4 bases, with 10 bases between the two germline ends. The germline CDR1 and CDR2 sequences are SNHLY and FYNNEI. CDR3 sequence reads: CASKRGINEKLFF. The CDR3 DNA reads as TGTGCCAGCAAGCGGGGTATTAATGAAAAACTGTTTTTT.

The chain joins TRBV13 to TRBJ1-1; 7 bases are shared with TRBD1. This CDR3 has 14 residues. Germline V gene lookup returns CDR1 PRHDT and CDR2 FYEKMQ (reference sequence). V was pared by 5 bases and J by 2 bases, with 5 bases of the junction left unmatched. The CDR3 loop reads CASSRRDRNTEAFF. The CDR3 coding sequence is TGTGCCAGCAGCCGACGGGACAGAAACACTGAAGCTTTCTTT.

This clone was counted only a few times. The gene calls are TRBV5-4 and TRBJ1-1, with D perhaps TRBD1 (6 bases). The length of the CDR3 is 16 residues. The V and J ends lost 4 bases and 0 bases respectively, with 16 bases between them. The germline CDR1 and CDR2 sequences are SGHNT and YYREEE (reference sequence). This CDR3 reads CASSRGGVGLNTEAFF. The CDR3, as DNA: TGTGCCAGCAGCCGAGGGGGGGTAGGCTTGAACACTGAAGCTTTCTTT.

The genes are TRBV5-6 and TRBJ2-7; tentatively, D is TRBD1 (6 bases). Germline CDR1 SGHDT, CDR2 YYEEEE. CDR3 length: 13 residues. Trimming took 4 bases from V and 12 from J, leaving 20 bases between them. The DNA of the CDR3 is TGTGCCAGCAGCGATCGAACGTCAGGGGTGCTGTACTTC. Translating it yields CASSDRTSGVLYF.

This clone came up once. The chain recombines TRBV30 with TRBJ1-6, with D possibly TRBD1 on 6 matching bases. Between the trimmed V and J ends, which lost 0 bases and 9 bases, there was a span of 12 bases. The germline gives CDR1 GTSNPN, CDR2 SVGIG (reference sequence). The CDR3 totals 14 residues. The CDR3 sequence is CAWSVKTQGSPLHF. In DNA, the CDR3 is TGTGCCTGGAGTGTAAAGACACAGGGTTCACCCCTCCACTTT.

The chain is built from TRBV2 and TRBJ1-5, with D unresolved. This CDR3 is 14 amino acids long. Trimming took off 7 bases at V and 0 bases at J, with 10 bases between the two ends. Germline CDR1 SNHLY, CDR2 FYNNEI. CDR3 sequence: CASNVEDSNQPQHF. The CDR3 DNA reads as TGTGCCAGCAATGTGGAGGATAGCAATCAGCCCCAGCATTTT.

This clone has just a few counts. The V gene is TRBV6-5, the J gene TRBJ1-1; D call uncertain. V was cut by 6 bases and J by 6 bases, with 14 bases left in between. The CDR3 is 13 residues long. Germline CDR1 and CDR2: MNHEY and SVGAGI. The chain's CDR3 is CASSLAGRAEAFF. CDR3 coding DNA: TGTGCCAGCAGCTTGGCCGGGAGGGCTGAAGCTTTCTTT.

The chain couples TRBV19 to TRBJ2-7; D possibly corresponds to TRBD1 (6 bases). V lost 5 bases and J lost 1, with 12 bases in between. CDR1 is LNHDA, CDR2 SQIVND, per germline (reference sequence). This CDR3 has 14 residues. CDR3 coding DNA: TGTGCCAGTAGTCCCTGGACAGATTCCTACGAGCAGTACTTC. It translates to CASSPWTDSYEQYF.

This rearrangement joins TRBV5-8 to TRBJ2-6; D is unclear. V dropped 0 bases and J dropped 0 bases, with 7 bases sitting between them. This CDR3 region has 16 residues. Germline CDR1 SGHTS, CDR2 YDEGEE. The CDR3 is CASSLGLVSGANVLTF. CDR3 DNA sequence: TGTGCCAGCAGCTTGGGCCTAGTCTCTGGGGCCAACGTCCTGACTTTC.

This clone was picked up many times. J is TRBJ2-1 and V is TRBV27, with 9 bases lining up with TRBD1. V lost 5 bases to trimming and J lost 5 bases; unmatched junction nucleotides: 22. This CDR3 has 20 amino acids. Germline CDR1 MNHEY, CDR2 SMNVEV (reference sequence). For the CDR3, the DNA is TGTGCCAGCAGTCCCCGGGGTGGGACAGGGCCCTCTAATGCCCACAATGAGCAGTTCTTC. It is translated as CASSPRGGTGPSNAHNEQFF.

The J gene is TRBJ1-5, the V gene TRBV5-1; D not certain. This CDR3 has 13 residues. Germline assignment: CDR1 SGHRS and CDR2 YFSETQ. V was cut by 0 bases and J by 8 bases, with 9 bases left in between. CDR3 amino acids: CASSLAGVEPQHF. The CDR3, as DNA: TGCGCCAGCAGCTTGGCCGGGGTAGAGCCCCAGCATTTT.

The J gene is TRBJ1-5, the V gene TRBV27; D call uncertain. Germline V gives CDR1 MNHEY, CDR2 SMNVEV (reference sequence). The CDR3 extends over 14 amino acids. V lost 3 bases, J lost 6 bases, and 12 bases lay in between. CDR3 coding DNA: TGTGCCAGCAGTTTCGAACCACGGGGTCAGCCCCAGCATTTT. Translated, it gives CASSFEPRGQPQHF.

The V and J genes are TRBV5-5 and TRBJ2-2; no firm D call. V was shortened by 0 bases and J by 1 base, with 4 bases between the two germline ends. CDR1 is SGHKS and CDR2 is YYEKEE in the germline V gene (reference sequence). CDR3 length equals 14 residues. CDR3 loop: CASSLGQNTGELFF. DNA for the CDR3: TGTGCCAGCAGCTTGGGGCAGAACACCGGGGAGCTGTTTTTT.

V and J are TRBV27 and TRBJ2-1; 7 nucleotides align to TRBD1. The V gene end was trimmed by 8 bases and the J gene end by 2 bases; junction bases not matched to a gene: 6. Germline V gives CDR1 MNHEY, CDR2 SMNVEV (reference sequence). The CDR3 spans 14 residues. The DNA of the CDR3 is TGTGCCAGCCAGAGACAGGGTACCTACAATGAGCAGTTCTTC. It yields the protein CASQRQGTYNEQFF.

This chain uses TRBV24-1 with TRBJ1-5, with 7 bases matching TRBD1. The CDR3 extends over 14 amino acids. V lost 9 bases to trimming and J lost 0 bases; unmatched junction nucleotides: 4. Germline CDR1 is KGHDR and CDR2 is SFDVKD. CDR3 protein: CATGTAYSNQPQHF. The CDR3 DNA follows: TGTGCCACCGGGACAGCTTATAGCAATCAGCCCCAGCATTTT.

This clone was seen only once. The chain joins TRBV28 to TRBJ2-3; 14 nucleotides match TRBD2. Germline V gives CDR1 MDHEN, CDR2 SYDVKM. This CDR3 spans 16 amino acids. Unmatched junction bases numbered 5, after V lost 6 bases and J lost 3 bases. The CDR3 DNA reads TGTGCCAGCAGCTCCGGGACTAGCGGGAGTACAGATACGCAGTATTTT. Translating it yields CASSSGTSGSTDTQYF.

In this sample, this clone turned up once. The chain uses TRBV19 and TRBJ1-1; no clear D. V lost 2 bases and J lost 1, with 8 bases in between. Per the germline V gene, CDR1 is LNHDA and CDR2 is SQIVND (reference sequence). The CDR3 covers 14 residues. The CDR3 nucleotides read TGTGCCAGTAGTATAAATTCCGGGAACACTGAAGCTTTCTTT. Translated, it gives CASSINSGNTEAFF.

This clone occurred once. The chain couples TRBV7-3 to TRBJ2-2; D is undetermined. Germline V gene data show CDR1 as SGHTA and CDR2 as FQGTGA. CDR3 length: 15 residues. Deletions cut 1 base from V and 2 bases from J, with 8 bases between. The CDR3 nucleotides read TGTGCCAGCAGCTTAATGTCGGTAAACACCGGGGAGCTGTTTTTT. This translates into CASSLMSVNTGELFF.

The chain joins TRBV19 to TRBJ1-1; weak D call: TRBD1 (5 bases). Germline CDR1 and CDR2: LNHDA and SQIVND (reference sequence). Trimming left V 3 bases short and J 1 base short, with 9 bases between. This CDR3 has 14 residues. The CDR3 sequence: CASSIYRGNTEAFF. In DNA form, the CDR3 reads TGTGCCAGTAGTATCTATAGGGGGAACACTGAAGCTTTCTTT. The complete variable domain, with remaining parts taken from reference TRBV19 and TRBJ1-1, reads DGGITQSPKYLFRKEGQNVTLSCEQNLNHDAMYWYRQDPGQGLRLIYYSQIVNDFQKGDIAEGYSVSREKKESFPLTVTSAQKNPTAFYLCASSIYRGNTEAFFGQGTRLTVV.

This clone was recorded only once. V is TRBV28 and J is TRBJ2-5; 11 nucleotides match TRBD2. Germline lookup yields CDR1 MDHEN and CDR2 SYDVKM. V shed 6 bases and J 3 bases; nucleotides not matched to a gene: 6. This CDR3 has 15 amino acids. In DNA form, the CDR3 reads TGTGCCAGCAGCAGTAGCGGGAGGGCCAAAGAGACCCAGTACTTC. It specifies CASSSSGRAKETQYF.

The chain links TRBV29-1 to TRBJ2-1, with D maybe TRBD2 (5 bases). Deletions cut 4 bases from V and 0 bases from J, with 13 bases between. Germline values: CDR1 SQVTM, CDR2 ANQGSEA. The CDR3 is made up of 15 amino acids. For the CDR3, the DNA is TGCAGCGTTGTAGCTCCGGGGAGCTCCTACAATGAGCAGTTCTTC. Translation: CSVVAPGSSYNEQFF.